Listed below are T cell receptor beta chains from one sample, sequenced in a study of T cells after yellow fever vaccination. Each CDR3 protein is one row after TCRdb ran MiXCR on the 5' RACE reads. The sample consists of some 160,000 distinct CDR3 sequences, approximately 6.7% of them appearing once. Sequences were derived from CD4+ T cells sorted from PBMCs, sampled more than 4 days after the first yellow fever vaccination. These receptors were taken from a man in his late teens or twenties who received the YFV17D yellow fever vaccine. Both conserved end residues are part of each CDR3. The order of the fields is CDR3 length, V gene, J gene, CDR3 protein.

length: 16; V: TRBV7-9; J: TRBJ2-2; CDR3: CASSLAGDANTGELFF
length: 14; V: TRBV6-6; J: TRBJ2-3; CDR3: CASSYSTGPDTQYF
length: 14; V: TRBV6-1; J: TRBJ2-7; CDR3: CASIPQGGAYEQYF
length: 15; V: TRBV14; J: TRBJ1-2; CDR3: CASSLGTGSGYGYTF
length: 15; V: TRBV25-1; J: TRBJ1-2; CDR3: CASSELGQGEDGYTF
length: 15; V: TRBV12-3/TRBV12-4; J: TRBJ2-7; CDR3: CASSFERGNLYEQYF
length: 13; V: TRBV18; J: TRBJ1-5; CDR3: CASSPGQYQPQHF
length: 16; V: TRBV7-3; J: TRBJ1-6; CDR3: CASSLKAPPDGSPLHF
length: 16; V: TRBV5-1; J: TRBJ2-1; CDR3: CATRTSGGLSYNEQFF
length: 13; V: TRBV5-1; J: TRBJ2-7; CDR3: CASSYSTNYEQYF
length: 13; V: TRBV6-1; J: TRBJ1-3; CDR3: CASSEQGGNTIYF
length: 16; V: TRBV4-3; J: TRBJ2-3; CDR3: CASSQRSGGGRDTQYF
length: 13; V: TRBV5-8; J: TRBJ1-2; CDR3: CASSPNRARGYTF
length: 12; V: TRBV25-1; J: TRBJ2-3; CDR3: CASSGTTDTQYF
length: 13; V: TRBV9; J: TRBJ2-1; CDR3: CASSVGQNNEQFF
length: 14; V: TRBV7-8; J: TRBJ2-7; CDR3: CASSLGQESYEQYF